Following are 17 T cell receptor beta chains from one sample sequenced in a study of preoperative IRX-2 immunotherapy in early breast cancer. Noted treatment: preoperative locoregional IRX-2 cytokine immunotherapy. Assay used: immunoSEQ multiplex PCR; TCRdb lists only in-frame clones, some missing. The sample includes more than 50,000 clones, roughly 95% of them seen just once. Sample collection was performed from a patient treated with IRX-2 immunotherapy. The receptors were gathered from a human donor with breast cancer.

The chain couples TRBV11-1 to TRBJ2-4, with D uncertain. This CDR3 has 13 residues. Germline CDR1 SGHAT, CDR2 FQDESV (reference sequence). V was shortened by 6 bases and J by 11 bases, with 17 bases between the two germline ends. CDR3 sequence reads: CASSYDPPSVQYF. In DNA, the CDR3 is TGTGCCAGCAGTTATGACCCCCCGAGCGTTCAGTACTTC.

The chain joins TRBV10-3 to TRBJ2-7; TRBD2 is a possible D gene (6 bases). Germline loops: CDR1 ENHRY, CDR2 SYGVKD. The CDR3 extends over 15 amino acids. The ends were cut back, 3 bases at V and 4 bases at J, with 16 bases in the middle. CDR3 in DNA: TGTGCCATCAGTGATCAGTCAGAGCGGGTTTACGAGCAGTACTTC. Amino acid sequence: CAISDQSERVYEQYF.

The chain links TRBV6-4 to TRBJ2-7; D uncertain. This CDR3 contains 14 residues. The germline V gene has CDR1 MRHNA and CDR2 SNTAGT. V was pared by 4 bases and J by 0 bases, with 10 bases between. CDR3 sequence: CASSASQASYEQYF. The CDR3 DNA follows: TGTGCCAGCAGTGCTTCGCAGGCCTCCTACGAGCAGTACTTC.

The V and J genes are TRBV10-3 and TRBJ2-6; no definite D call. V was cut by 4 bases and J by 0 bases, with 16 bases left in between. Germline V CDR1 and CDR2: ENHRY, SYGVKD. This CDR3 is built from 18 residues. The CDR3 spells CAISGSRWAYSGANVLTF. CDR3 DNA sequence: TGTGCCATCAGTGGCTCGCGGTGGGCATACTCTGGGGCCAACGTCCTGACTTTC.

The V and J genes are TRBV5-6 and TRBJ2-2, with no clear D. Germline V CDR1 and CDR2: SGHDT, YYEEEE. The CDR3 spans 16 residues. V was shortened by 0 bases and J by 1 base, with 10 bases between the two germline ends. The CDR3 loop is CASSLAWQRNTGELFF. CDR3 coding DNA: TGTGCCAGCAGCTTGGCGTGGCAAAGGAACACCGGGGAGCTGTTTTTT.

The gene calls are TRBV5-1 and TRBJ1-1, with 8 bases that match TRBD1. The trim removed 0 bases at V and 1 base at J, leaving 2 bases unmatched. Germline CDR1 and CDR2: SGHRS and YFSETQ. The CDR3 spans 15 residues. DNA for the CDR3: TGCGCCAGCAGCTTGGGTGGGACAGGGAACACTGAAGCTTTCTTT. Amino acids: CASSLGGTGNTEAFF.

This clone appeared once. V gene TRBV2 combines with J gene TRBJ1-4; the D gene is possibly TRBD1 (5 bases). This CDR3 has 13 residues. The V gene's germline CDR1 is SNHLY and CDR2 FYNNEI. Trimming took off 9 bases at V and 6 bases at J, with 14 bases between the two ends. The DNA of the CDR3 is TGTGCCAGGGGGGGTCGGCGGGATGAAAAACTGTTTTTT. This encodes CARGGRRDEKLFF.

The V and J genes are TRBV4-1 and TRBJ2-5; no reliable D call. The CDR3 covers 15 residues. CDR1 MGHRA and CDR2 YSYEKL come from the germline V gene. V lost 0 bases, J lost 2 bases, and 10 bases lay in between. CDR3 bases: TGCGCCAGCAGCCAAGACTGGCAGCCACAAGAGACCCAGTACTTC. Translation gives CASSQDWQPQETQYF.

Here the CDR3 DNA reads TGTGCCAGCTCACCACCGGGGGGCCCCTACGAGCAGTACTTC. This encodes CASSPPGGPYEQYF. This sequence joins TRBV18 and TRBJ2-7; D may be TRBD1 or TRBD2 (6 bases each). Trimming took 0 bases from V and 2 from J, leaving 8 bases between them. Germline CDR1 KGHSH, CDR2 LQKENI. The CDR3 sequence is 14 residues long.

CDR3 residues: CASSSTTSGGRNTQYF. The CDR3 DNA reads as TGCGCCAGCAGCTCTACGACTAGCGGGGGGCGGAATACGCAGTATTTT. This chain links TRBV5-1 with TRBJ2-3; TRBD2 agrees at 13 bases. Looked up from germline, CDR1 is SGHRS and CDR2 is YFSETQ. The V gene end was trimmed by 3 bases and the J gene end by 7 bases; junction bases not matched to a gene: 8. The CDR3 is 16 residues long.

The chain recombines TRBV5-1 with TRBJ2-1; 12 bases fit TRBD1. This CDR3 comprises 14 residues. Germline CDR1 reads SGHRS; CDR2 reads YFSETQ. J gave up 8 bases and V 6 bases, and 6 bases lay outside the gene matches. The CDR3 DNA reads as TGCGCCAGCAACCGGGACAGGGGGCGGCATGAGCAGTTCTTC. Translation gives CASNRDRGRHEQFF.

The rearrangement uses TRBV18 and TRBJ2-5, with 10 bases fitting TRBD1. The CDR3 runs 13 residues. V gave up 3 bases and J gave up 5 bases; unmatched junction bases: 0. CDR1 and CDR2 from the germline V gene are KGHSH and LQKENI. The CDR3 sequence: CASSPTGGETQYF. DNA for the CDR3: TGTGCCAGCTCACCGACAGGGGGCGAGACCCAGTACTTC.

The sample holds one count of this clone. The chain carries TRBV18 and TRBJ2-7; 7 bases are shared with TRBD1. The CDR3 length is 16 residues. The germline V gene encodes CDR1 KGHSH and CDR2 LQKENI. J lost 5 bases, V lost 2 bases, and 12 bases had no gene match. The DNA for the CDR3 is TGTGCCAGCTCACCAGTCAGGCAGGGCAGGGGGAACGAGCAGTACTTC. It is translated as CASSPVRQGRGNEQYF.

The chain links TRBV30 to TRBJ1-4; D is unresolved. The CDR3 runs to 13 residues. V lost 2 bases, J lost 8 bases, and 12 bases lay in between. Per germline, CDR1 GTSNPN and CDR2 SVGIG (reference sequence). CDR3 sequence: CAWSTRGQEKLFF. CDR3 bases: TGTGCCTGGAGTACCCGGGGTCAGGAAAAACTGTTTTTT.

CDR3 region: CASSDTGTRPYEQYF. The CDR3 DNA sequence: TGTGCCAGCAGTGATACCGGGACTAGACCCTACGAGCAGTACTTC. The rearrangement uses TRBV6-1 and TRBJ2-7, with TRBD2 identical over 8 bases. V was pared by 3 bases and J by 2 bases, with 6 bases of the junction left unmatched. CDR1 is MNHNS, CDR2 SASEGT, per germline. The CDR3 sequence is 15 residues long.

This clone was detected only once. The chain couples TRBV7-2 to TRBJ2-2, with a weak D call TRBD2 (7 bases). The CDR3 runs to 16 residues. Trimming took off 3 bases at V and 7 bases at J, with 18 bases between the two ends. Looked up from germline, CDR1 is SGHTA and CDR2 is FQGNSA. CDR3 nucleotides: TGTGCCAGCAGCTTCAGGGGTGGGAGGGCTGTCGGGGAGCTGTTTTTT. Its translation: CASSFRGGRAVGELFF.

For the CDR3, the DNA is TGTGCCAGCAGCTTAGAATCGGTGACAGCCACTTTCTCCTACGAGCAGTACTTC. Encoded protein: CASSLESVTATFSYEQYF. This chain links TRBV7-6 with TRBJ2-7; D may be TRBD1 (5 bases). Trimming shortened V by 1 base and J by 0 bases, and 19 bases separated the two germline ends. This CDR3 has 18 residues. The germline V gene encodes CDR1 SGHVS and CDR2 FNYEAQ.